The sequence of this T cell receptor beta chain was determined in a study of blood T cell repertoires in COVID-19. Study summary: The cDNA or gDNA used as material had been derived from T cells, B-cell-depleted T cells, or PBMCs.

Under the authors' procedure: Nucleated cell number was recorded as an estimate derived from reference gene primer amplification. Sequencing used immunoSEQ multiplex PCR; TCRdb keeps in-frame clones, though not all of them. That table gives V, J and clone size, and the DNA gave D and trimming. There are roughly 290,000 clones in the sample; 84% occur only once, and 15% to 19% lies in the top ten. V lost 0 bases and J lost 2, with 8 bases in between. CDR1 is ENHRY and CDR2 is SYGVKD in the germline V gene. The CDR3 has 14 residues. Enrolled during active infection, Seattle patients were then followed longitudinally.

This rearrangement joins TRBV10-3 to TRBJ2-7, with D possibly being TRBD1 (5 bases). This TCR was recovered from a person aged 65 to 85 with COVID-19, enrolled during active disease. The sequenced material came from peripheral blood. CDR3 in DNA: TGTGCCATCAGTGAGTCGACAGAGACCTACGAGCAGTACTTC. Translating it yields CAISESTETYEQYF.